The 10 T cell receptor beta chains below were found in one sample sequenced in a study of T-cell memory formation after mild COVID-19. TCRdb fed the 5' RACE reads into MiXCR, producing one record per CDR3 protein. The table lists roughly 51,000 distinct CDR3 sequences, approximately 6.6% of them singletons. Sequences were obtained from PBMCs or a T cell subset sorted from them (not recorded which). The receptors originated from a man between 18 and 35 years old who had mild COVID-19 (a few samples of this study predate the infection). Cell type and time point are not known.

This rearrangement joins TRBV9 to TRBJ2-7, with 10 bases fitting TRBD1. CDR1 SGDLS and CDR2 YYNGEE come from the germline V gene. The CDR3 is 15 residues long. V lost 0 bases to trimming and J lost 4 bases; unmatched junction nucleotides: 4. CDR3 protein: CASSVGDRGLYEQYV. The CDR3 DNA reads as TGTGCCAGCAGCGTAGGCGACAGGGGGCTATACGAGCAGTACGTC.

The chain couples TRBV4-2 to TRBJ2-7, with TRBD1 matching over 9 bases. The germline V gene encodes CDR1 LGHNA and CDR2 YNFKEQ. The V gene end was trimmed by 2 bases and the J gene end by 2 bases; junction bases not matched to a gene: 7. The CDR3 sequence is 16 residues long. Written as DNA, the CDR3 is TGTGCCAGCAGCCAAAGGACAGGGGCTGTCACCTACGAGCAGTACTTC. This gives the protein CASSQRTGAVTYEQYF.

There are many counts of this clonotype. The chain couples TRBV5-1 to TRBJ2-3; TRBD2 might be the D (6 bases). Per the germline V gene, CDR1 is SGHRS and CDR2 is YFSETQ. The CDR3 is 15 residues long. Between the trimmed V and J ends, which lost 4 bases and 3 bases, there was a span of 15 bases. CDR3 protein: CASSMGLRETDTQYF. CDR3 nucleotides: TGCGCCAGCAGCATGGGACTGAGGGAAACAGATACGCAGTATTTT.

This clonotype was recorded a few times. The chain has TRBV6-2 or TRBV6-3 and TRBJ2-2, with 8 nucleotides matching TRBD2. V lost 10 bases to trimming and J lost 2 bases; unmatched junction nucleotides: 9. The CDR3 has 15 residues. Per germline, CDR1 MNHEY and CDR2 SVGEGT. The CDR3: CAIGGGLPNTGELFF. CDR3 nucleotides: TGTGCCATCGGCGGGGGGTTACCAAACACCGGGGAGCTGTTTTTT.

The rearrangement uses TRBV6-2 or TRBV6-3 and TRBJ2-7; D gene uncertain. Germline V lookup: CDR1 MNHEY, CDR2 SVGEGT. Trimming stripped 5 bases from V and 6 bases from J, with 8 bases between. The CDR3 sequence is 11 residues long. The CDR3 here is CASSHPIEQYV. The DNA for the CDR3 is TGTGCCAGCAGTCACCCCATCGAGCAGTACGTC.

This rearrangement joins TRBV20-1 to TRBJ1-4; tentatively, D is TRBD1 (6 bases). Deletions cut 3 bases from V and 4 bases from J, with 9 bases between. The CDR3 runs to 13 residues. Looked up from germline, CDR1 is DFQATT and CDR2 is SNEGSKA (reference sequence). CDR3: CSAREGVNEKLFF. The CDR3, as DNA: TGCAGTGCTAGGGAGGGGGTTAATGAAAAACTGTTTTTT.

This clonotype came up many times. The V call is TRBV12-3 or TRBV12-4, the J call TRBJ2-3, with TRBD2 identical over 10 bases. The CDR3 is 16 amino acids. J lost 0 bases, V lost 4 bases, and 4 bases had no gene match. The DNA for the CDR3 is TGTGCCAGCAGTTCTCTAGCGGGGGCTAGCACAGATACGCAGTATTTT. Protein sequence: CASSSLAGASTDTQYF.

In its sample, this clonotype was seen a few times. The J gene is TRBJ1-3, the V gene TRBV7-9; no clear D. The CDR3 contains 14 residues. Germline V gives CDR1 SEHNR, CDR2 FQNEAQ (reference sequence). V lost 5 bases to trimming and J lost 5 bases, with 13 bases between them. Here the CDR3 reads CASSPFDPRNTIYF. In DNA form, the CDR3 reads TGTGCCAGCAGCCCATTTGATCCCCGAAACACCATATATTTT.

Written as DNA, the CDR3 is TGTGCTAGCCGGGGACTAGCTGAGGAGACCCAGTACTTC. It specifies CASRGLAEETQYF. The chain carries TRBV7-7 and TRBJ2-5, with 9 nucleotides matching TRBD2. Germline CDR1 and CDR2: SSHAT and FNYEAQ (reference sequence). The CDR3 spans 13 residues.

This chain joins TRBV7-8 and TRBJ2-3; D uncertain. The CDR3 covers 15 residues. The germline V gene encodes CDR1 SGHVS and CDR2 FQNEAQ. Trimming removed 3 bases from V and 5 bases from J, with 15 bases in between. CDR3 loop: CASSFRRFRRDTQYF. The CDR3 nucleotides read TGTGCCAGCAGCTTTCGCAGGTTTAGACGAGATACGCAGTATTTT.